The sequence of this TCR beta chain was determined in a study of fetal regulatory T cell absence and autoimmunity. The assay was immunoSEQ multiplex PCR, and TCRdb's table has in-frame clones only and misses some. This sample yields about 95,000 clones, of which about two thirds are seen a single time; 2% belongs to the top ten. CDR3 length equals 14 residues. Germline V gene lookup returns CDR1 MNHEY and CDR2 SMNVEV (reference sequence). J lost 2 bases, V lost 8 bases, and 8 bases had no gene match. The TCR comes from a male donor with IPEX syndrome. The sample taken for sequencing was pancreas tissue. This chain joins TRBV27 and TRBJ2-5, with 7 nucleotides matching TRBD1. The CDR3 spells CASSLRDRQETQYF. Written as DNA, the CDR3 is TGTGCCAGCTCCCTCCGGGACAGACAAGAGACCCAGTACTTC.